This T cell receptor beta chain is drawn from a study of STAT5B mutations in CD4+ large granular lymphocyte leukemia. Study details: Among healthy controls, a particular HLA allele went with more CDR3 'QG' motifs. General study findings and limits: 8/27 top patient clones versus 2/35 control clones were TRBV06-family. No patients shared main leukemic clonotypes, though around 24% appeared at low frequency elsewhere.

The assay was immunoSEQ multiplex PCR, and TCRdb's table has in-frame clones only and misses some. Altogether tens of thousands of clones are present, roughly 87% being singletons, with the ten largest covering 3% to 4%. V was pared by 9 bases and J by 6 bases, with 27 bases between. The CDR3 is made up of 17 amino acids. Per the germline V gene, CDR1 is WSHSY and CDR2 is SAAADI. In the case of this clone: The target antigen is unknown.

This sequence originates from a human donor in good health. Sequencing was done on a sample of CD4+ T cells from blood buffy coats. The chain combines TRBV10-2 with TRBJ2-1, with D tentatively TRBD1 (6 bases). DNA for the CDR3: TGCGCCAGTATTAGGGGGTGGGGATCAACCCTGGTCAATGAGCAGTTCTTC. The encoded protein is CASIRGWGSTLVNEQFF.